One and the same sample provided the 32 T cell receptor beta chains below, sequenced in a study of blood T cell repertoires in COVID-19. Only in-frame clones appear in the TCRdb table, and some are missing; sequencing was by immunoSEQ multiplex PCR. The data hold under 200,000 clones, with about 87% observed a single time. Sequenced input: peripheral blood. These receptors all come from a man between 18 and 29 years old with active or convalescent COVID-19.

The chain combines TRBV6-2 or TRBV6-3 with TRBJ2-4; 7 nucleotides align to TRBD2. The CDR3 has 21 residues. J gave up 0 bases and V 2 bases, and 19 bases lay outside the gene matches. Germline V gene sequence: CDR1 MNHEY, CDR2 SVGEGT. The CDR3 DNA sequence: TGTGCCAGCAGTTACCCGAAAATCGGACTAGGCAGCGTGCTAGCCAAAAACATTCAGTACTTC. Amino acids: CASSYPKIGLGSVLAKNIQYF.

The chain employs TRBV5-6 and TRBJ2-6; D possibly corresponds to TRBD1 (5 bases). The germline gives CDR1 SGHDT, CDR2 YYEEEE. Trimming removed 3 bases from V and 2 bases from J, with 18 bases in between. The CDR3 contains 18 residues. The CDR3 nucleotides are TGTGCCAGCAGCTCCCTTTCAGGGCTGGGAACTGGGGCCAACGTCCTGACTTTC. Its protein is CASSSLSGLGTGANVLTF.

The chain joins TRBV7-9 to TRBJ1-1; 7 nucleotides align to TRBD1. Germline loops: CDR1 SEHNR, CDR2 FQNEAQ (reference sequence). This CDR3 is 14 amino acids long. Trimming removed 4 bases from V and 7 bases from J; junction bases left unmatched: 9. This CDR3 is CASSWVLDRDEAFF. The CDR3 DNA reads as TGTGCCAGCAGCTGGGTCTTAGACAGGGATGAAGCTTTCTTT.

CDR3 amino acids: CASSLKGQGIGGYTF. The CDR3 region has the DNA TGTGCCAGCAGCTTAAAGGGACAGGGAATCGGTGGCTACACCTTC. This sequence joins TRBV7-9 and TRBJ1-2; the match to TRBD1 covers 9 bases. Germline assignment: CDR1 SEHNR and CDR2 FQNEAQ (reference sequence). V lost 2 bases and J lost 7; bases outside the gene matches: 8. The CDR3 contains 15 residues.

This clone was detected a few times. The chain is built from TRBV5-1 and TRBJ1-1; D is ambiguous. This CDR3 region has 14 residues. The germline V gene encodes CDR1 SGHRS and CDR2 YFSETQ. V was cut by 0 bases and J by 3 bases, with 9 bases left in between. CDR3 in amino acids: CASSLESGHTEAFF. CDR3 sequence (DNA): TGCGCCAGCAGCTTGGAGAGTGGGCACACTGAAGCTTTCTTT.

This chain uses TRBV28 with TRBJ1-4; a weak D match, TRBD1 (6 bases). The CDR3 totals 14 residues. V dropped 2 bases and J dropped 7 bases, with 11 bases sitting between them. Germline CDR1 is MDHEN and CDR2 is SYDVKM. Written as DNA, the CDR3 is TGTGCCAGCAGTTTAGTACAGGGAAGTGAAAAACTGTTTTTT. This sequence encodes CASSLVQGSEKLFF.

The table lists this clone with a few counts. The chain is built from TRBV5-8 and TRBJ2-7; D is undetermined. Germline-derived CDR1 and CDR2 are SGHTS and YDEGEE. The CDR3 sequence is 12 residues long. V gave up 5 bases and J gave up 1 base, with 7 bases separating them. The CDR3 DNA follows: TGTGCCAGCAGACAGATTTCCTACGAGCAGTACGTC. It is translated as CASRQISYEQYV.

CDR3 region: CSASTSGTDTQYF. CDR3 DNA: TGCAGTGCTAGTACTAGCGGGACAGATACGCAGTATTTT. V and J are TRBV20-1 and TRBJ2-3, with 9 positions matching TRBD2. V lost 3 bases, J lost 3 bases, and 1 base stayed unmatched. Germline V lookup: CDR1 DFQATT, CDR2 SNEGSKA (reference sequence). CDR3 size: 13 residues.

The chain combines TRBV5-1 with TRBJ1-6; TRBD1 might be the D (5 bases). CDR1 SGHRS and CDR2 YFSETQ come from the germline V gene. The V end was cut by 3 bases, the J end by 9 bases, with 16 bases between. The CDR3 spans 15 residues. The CDR3 nucleotides are TGCGCCAGCAGCTCGACCGGGCCCAGGGCTTCACCCCTCCACTTT. As protein: CASSSTGPRASPLHF.

This chain joins TRBV27 and TRBJ1-1; D is unclear. Trimming stripped 3 bases from V and 0 bases from J, with 8 bases between. The length of the CDR3 is 14 residues. CDR1 and CDR2 from the germline V gene are MNHEY and SMNVEV (reference sequence). The CDR3 DNA sequence: TGTGCCAGCAGTTTTGGGCACCTGAACACTGAAGCTTTCTTT. Translating it yields CASSFGHLNTEAFF.

The chain links TRBV6-2 or TRBV6-3 to TRBJ1-2; 7 nucleotides line up with TRBD1. CDR3 length: 17 amino acids. J gave up 4 bases and V 6 bases, and 17 bases lay outside the gene matches. The germline V gene encodes CDR1 MNHEY and CDR2 SVGEGT. DNA for the CDR3: TGTGCCAGCAGCCCCCTCGTGACAGGGCTCCAGAGCTATGGCTACACCTTC. The encoded protein is CASSPLVTGLQSYGYTF.

The chain carries TRBV5-4 and TRBJ1-2; no reliable D call. This CDR3 has 12 residues. The ends were cut back, 2 bases at V and 4 bases at J, with 6 bases in the middle. Per germline, CDR1 SGHNT and CDR2 YYREEE (reference sequence). The CDR3 bases are TGTGCCAGCAGCTTTTCGGGCTATGGCTACACCTTC. Protein: CASSFSGYGYTF.

The chain joins TRBV19 to TRBJ2-2; 9 bases map to TRBD2. Germline CDR1 reads LNHDA; CDR2 reads SQIVND (reference sequence). CDR3 length: 19 amino acids. V shed 3 bases and J 6 bases; nucleotides not matched to a gene: 17. As DNA, the CDR3 is TGTGCCAGTAGTATTGGGCCAGCGGGAGGCGCTATCCGACCCGGGGAGCTGTTTTTT. Its translation is CASSIGPAGGAIRPGELFF.

The V gene is TRBV23-1, the J gene TRBJ2-1; 9 bases match TRBD1. TRBV23-1 is known as an ORF, though its function is uncertain. The CDR3 sequence is 19 residues long. J was trimmed by 8 bases and V by 2 bases; bases with no gene match: 19. CDR3 in amino acids: CASSQRPNRGRNVNDEQFF. The DNA of the CDR3 is TGCGCCAGCAGTCAACGCCCCAACAGGGGGCGAAATGTAAATGATGAGCAGTTCTTC.

Written as DNA, the CDR3 is TGCGCCAGCAGCCTCCCGGCAGTAGGGGTCGGCGGCTACACCTTC. This gives the protein CASSLPAVGVGGYTF. The chain employs TRBV5-1 and TRBJ1-2; D might be TRBD1 (5 bases). The CDR3 has 15 residues. The germline V gene encodes CDR1 SGHRS and CDR2 YFSETQ. V lost 4 bases and J 8 bases, leaving 21 bases between the germline ends. Full variable domain (missing parts from reference TRBV5-1 and TRBJ1-2): KAGVTQTPRYLIKTRGQQVTLSCSPISGHRSVSWYQQTPGQGLQFLFEYFSETQRNKGNFPGRFSGRQFSNSRSEMNVSTLELGDSALYLCASSLPAVGVGGYTFGSGTRLTVV.

The genes are TRBV6-5 and TRBJ1-4, with 8 bases identical to TRBD1. After removal of 0 bases from V and 8 bases from J, the junction contained 5 bases not matched to a gene. Per the germline V gene, CDR1 is MNHEY and CDR2 is SVGAGI. CDR3 length: 15 amino acids. CDR3 in DNA: TGTGCCAGCAGTTACTCGAACAGGGGGACCGAAAAACTGTTTTTT. Translating gives CASSYSNRGTEKLFF.

This chain joins TRBV27 and TRBJ2-2, with TRBD2 as a possible D gene (6 bases). Germline lookup yields CDR1 MNHEY and CDR2 SMNVEV (reference sequence). V was cut by 2 bases and J by 1 base, with 11 bases left in between. CDR3 length: 16 residues. CDR3 amino acids: CASSLLGDWNTGELFF. The CDR3 nucleotides are TGTGCCAGCAGTTTACTAGGGGACTGGAACACCGGGGAGCTGTTTTTT.

The count of this clone is one. V gene TRBV11-2 combines with J gene TRBJ2-1; a possible D gene is TRBD2 (6 bases). Germline loops: CDR1 SGHAT, CDR2 FQNNGV. CDR3 length: 15 residues. V dropped 5 bases and J dropped 3 bases, with 14 bases sitting between them. CDR3 protein: CASSVGTGNYNEQFF. CDR3 coding DNA: TGTGCCAGCAGCGTAGGGACTGGGAACTACAATGAGCAGTTCTTC.

The chain couples TRBV9 to TRBJ2-1, with 8 nucleotides matching TRBD2. J lost 9 bases, V lost 4 bases, and 9 bases had no gene match. The CDR3 runs 14 residues. CDR1 and CDR2 from the germline V gene are SGDLS and YYNGEE. The CDR3 DNA sequence: TGTGCCAGCAGCTTACGGACTAGCCCACCTGAGCAGTTCTTC. Translating gives CASSLRTSPPEQFF.

The V and J genes are TRBV5-1 and TRBJ1-1; possible D gene TRBD1, 5 bases. The germline V and J ends were trimmed by 6 bases and 0 bases, with 15 bases remaining between them. This CDR3 spans 15 amino acids. Germline V gene sequence: CDR1 SGHRS, CDR2 YFSETQ. The CDR3 sequence is CASNPLGLMNTEAFF. CDR3 DNA sequence: TGCGCCAGCAACCCCTTGGGGCTCATGAACACTGAAGCTTTCTTT.

The CDR3 DNA reads TGTGCCATCAGTGCGTCCGCAGGGGGCGTGGGCACCGGGGAGCTGTTTTTT. This encodes CAISASAGGVGTGELFF. The chain couples TRBV10-3 to TRBJ2-2; 8 bases agree with TRBD1. J gave up 4 bases and V 4 bases, and 11 bases lay outside the gene matches. Germline V gene data show CDR1 as ENHRY and CDR2 as SYGVKD. The CDR3 consists of 17 residues.

V usage is TRBV18 and J usage is TRBJ2-1, with 7 bases fitting TRBD1. CDR1 and CDR2 from the germline V gene are KGHSH and LQKENI. The CDR3 runs to 15 residues. The J segment lost 2 bases and the V segment lost 3 bases, leaving 4 bases of the junction unmatched. For the CDR3, the DNA is TGTGCCAGCTCACCGGGACAGTTACCCTACAATGAGCAGTTCTTC. Amino acids: CASSPGQLPYNEQFF. Drawing the rest from reference TRBV18 and TRBJ2-1, the complete variable domain is NAGVMQNPRHLVRRRGQEARLRCSPMKGHSHVYWYRQLPEEGLKFMVYLQKENIIDESGMPKERFSAEFPKEGPSILRIQQVVRGDSAAYFCASSPGQLPYNEQFFGPGTRLTVL.

The gene calls are TRBV28 and TRBJ1-5; tentative D call: TRBD1 (5 bases). The germline V and J ends were trimmed by 1 base and 5 bases, with 9 bases remaining between them. The CDR3 contains 14 residues. The germline V gene has CDR1 MDHEN and CDR2 SYDVKM. This CDR3 is CASSLSRRDQPQHF. CDR3 DNA: TGTGCCAGCAGTTTATCGCGCAGGGATCAGCCCCAGCATTTT.

The chain links TRBV6-6 to TRBJ1-2; D is possibly TRBD1 (5 bases). CDR1 is MNHNY, CDR2 SVGAGI, per germline (reference sequence). With 6 bases removed from V and 5 bases from J, the gap between germline ends came to 16 bases. The CDR3 runs to 14 residues. The CDR3 region has the DNA TGTGCCAGCAGCTCCGGGGGGAACCTGTATGGCTACACCTTC. This sequence encodes CASSSGGNLYGYTF.

V usage is TRBV5-4 and J usage is TRBJ2-7; 8 positions agree with TRBD1. The CDR3 covers 15 residues. V dropped 2 bases and J dropped 2; count of bases not matched to a gene: 6. Per germline, CDR1 SGHNT and CDR2 YYREEE (reference sequence). DNA for the CDR3: TGTGCCAGCAGCTTCGGGACAGGACCAGCCTACGAGCAGTACTTC. The encoded protein is CASSFGTGPAYEQYF.

The gene calls are TRBV2 and TRBJ2-5, with 9 bases identical to TRBD2. V shed 9 bases, J shed 2 bases, and the junction held 4 bases outside the gene matches. The CDR3 consists of 13 residues. Germline V gene lookup returns CDR1 SNHLY and CDR2 FYNNEI. CDR3 protein: CARSSGGQETQYF. As DNA, the CDR3 is TGTGCCAGGTCCAGCGGGGGGCAAGAGACCCAGTACTTC.

The chain carries TRBV6-5 and TRBJ2-6; 7 bases map to TRBD2. J gave up 2 bases and V 10 bases, and 2 bases lay outside the gene matches. The CDR3 consists of 13 residues. Germline V gives CDR1 MNHEY, CDR2 SVGAGI. The CDR3 reads CATRGAGANVLTF. As DNA, the CDR3 is TGTGCCACCCGGGGGGCTGGGGCCAACGTCCTGACTTTC.

This clone came up once. V and J are TRBV30 and TRBJ2-7, with no clear D. The V gene's germline CDR1 is GTSNPN and CDR2 SVGIG (reference sequence). Trimming removed 3 bases at V and 2 bases at J, with 8 bases between. The CDR3 extends over 12 amino acids. The CDR3 loop is CAWSGSTYEQYF. The CDR3, as DNA: TGTGCCTGGAGCGGTAGTACCTACGAGCAGTACTTC.

With respect to this clone: Other nucleotide sequences in the sample specify the same CDR3. The chain employs TRBV6-5 and TRBJ1-3; D remains ambiguous. CDR1 is MNHEY, CDR2 SVGAGI, per germline. The germline V and J ends were trimmed by 2 bases and 3 bases, with 5 bases remaining between them. The CDR3 has 13 residues. The CDR3 DNA reads TGTGCCAGCAGTTACACCAGTGGAAACACCATATATTTT. Its protein is CASSYTSGNTIYF.

The V and J genes are TRBV6-5 and TRBJ1-1; TRBD1 aligns across 8 bases. CDR3 length: 11 amino acids. J lost 11 bases, V lost 5 bases, and 4 bases had no gene match. Germline V gives CDR1 MNHEY, CDR2 SVGAGI. The CDR3 DNA sequence: TGTGCCAGCAGTACAGGGGGTAGGGCTTTCTTT. This encodes CASSTGGRAFF.

This clone has only a few counts. V gene TRBV19 combines with J gene TRBJ1-6; 10 bases are shared with TRBD1. V lost 5 bases to trimming and J lost 5 bases; unmatched junction nucleotides: 0. Germline V gene lookup returns CDR1 LNHDA and CDR2 SQIVND (reference sequence). CDR3 length: 14 amino acids. The CDR3, as DNA: TGTGCCAGTAGTGGACAGGGGGATAATTCACCCCTCCACTTT. Its protein is CASSGQGDNSPLHF.

In regard to this clone: Within the sample, other DNA sequences also encode this same CDR3. The chain links TRBV25-1 to TRBJ1-2; D is uncertain. Germline V gene sequence: CDR1 MGHDK, CDR2 SYGVNS. Trimming pared 3 bases from V and 4 bases from J, leaving 6 bases between. The CDR3 is 12 amino acids. CDR3 DNA sequence: TGTGCCAGCAGTGATGGCGGCTATGGCTACACCTTC. Translating it yields CASSDGGYGYTF.